The clone carrying this TCR beta chain was seen a handful of times. What it recognizes is unknown. It was by quantitative 5'-RACE with molecular barcodes that TCR beta libraries were made. TCRdb used MiXCR to reprocess the 5' RACE reads, holding one entry per CDR3 protein. Among about 460,000 distinct CDR3 sequences listed, roughly 5.2% were seen once. The CDR3 totals 14 residues. J was trimmed by 2 bases and V by 5 bases; bases with no gene match: 3. Germline V gene sequence: CDR1 SGHTA, CDR2 FQGNSA. The data were taken from a study of CD8 T cells in ankylosing spondylitis. Study results and caveats: The study identified a TCR beta motif of roughly eight highly homologous variants that appeared characteristic of ankylosing spondylitis blood. Clones that were linked to disease were CD8+ and were relatively rare in peripheral blood. Clones tied to disease were said to be significantly enriched in matched ankylosing spondylitis synovial fluid. Previously reported in reactive arthritis synovial fluid and blood were some of the motif variants.

This TCR derives from a male donor with ankylosing spondylitis. The chain links TRBV7-2 to TRBJ2-1; 7 nucleotides agree with TRBD2. The sample comprised blood, either unsorted or a sorted T cell fraction (not recorded which). CDR3 bases: TGTGCCAGCAGCCCACTAGCGACCTACAATGAGCAGTTCTTC. Translated, it gives CASSPLATYNEQFF.